The 11 T cell receptor beta chains below were found in one sample sequenced in a study of metastatic and nonmetastatic thyroid tumors. Thyroid surgery took place with no prior treatment in any patient. MiXCR was used by TCRdb to re-call the PCR reads. This sample has about 15,000 clones; 20% to 30% occur once, and the top ten carry roughly 12%. The specimen was tumor tissue. These receptors originate from a female donor with papillary thyroid cancer or a benign thyroid nodule (not recorded which). Some clones in this sample may be carry-over from other donors' samples.

The V gene is TRBV19, the J gene TRBJ2-7, with D perhaps matching TRBD1 (6 bases). Germline CDR1 is LNHDA and CDR2 is SQIVND (reference sequence). V lost 3 bases and J 4 bases, leaving 16 bases between the germline ends. The CDR3 contains 15 residues. This CDR3 is CASSICLAGTYEQYF. The CDR3 DNA follows: TGTGCCAGTAGTATTTGCTTAGCAGGGACATACGAGCAGTACTTC.

V and J are TRBV6-1 and TRBJ2-7, with a possible D match to TRBD1 (6 bases). This CDR3 region has 12 residues. V lost 5 bases to trimming and J lost 6 bases, with 11 bases between them. CDR1 is MNHNS and CDR2 is SASEGT in the germline V gene. CDR3 sequence (DNA): TGTGCCAGCAGTAAACAGGGTAGCGAGCAGTACTTC. Amino acid sequence: CASSKQGSEQYF.

This clone was found many times. The rearrangement uses TRBV11-2 and TRBJ1-1, with 8 bases that match TRBD1. The germline CDR1 and CDR2 sequences are SGHAT and FQNNGV. The ends lost 5 bases at V and 4 bases at J; junction bases unmatched: 6. This CDR3 spans 14 amino acids. CDR3 sequence reads: CASSPRQGLTEAFF. The CDR3 region has the DNA TGTGCCAGCAGCCCTCGACAGGGGCTCACTGAAGCTTTCTTT.

This clone was recorded many times. The genes are TRBV24-1 and TRBJ2-1; perhaps TRBD1 as D (5 bases). The CDR3 sequence is 12 residues long. Trimming left V 5 bases short and J 10 bases short, with 11 bases between. CDR1 KGHDR and CDR2 SFDVKD come from the germline V gene. The CDR3 is CATSAIQGEQFF. CDR3 nucleotides: TGTGCCACCAGTGCTATCCAGGGCGAGCAGTTCTTC.

This clone was seen many times. This chain links TRBV5-4 with TRBJ2-7; D might be TRBD2 (6 bases). The V and J ends lost 3 bases and 2 bases respectively, with 15 bases between them. The CDR3 loop spans 15 amino acids. Germline CDR1 is SGHNT and CDR2 is YYREEE (reference sequence). CDR3 protein: CASSSPRDSPYEQYF. CDR3 in DNA: TGTGCCAGCAGCTCCCCCCGGGACTCACCCTACGAGCAGTACTTC.

In this sample, this clone turned up many times. The chain uses TRBV11-1 and TRBJ2-7, with a possible D match to TRBD2 (5 bases). The germline V gene has CDR1 SGHAT and CDR2 FQDESV (reference sequence). V lost 3 bases, J lost 1 base, and 19 bases lay in between. CDR3 length equals 17 residues. CDR3 sequence reads: CASSLLSWGAPSYEQYF. CDR3 coding DNA: TGTGCCAGCAGCTTGTTGTCGTGGGGAGCGCCATCCTACGAGCAGTACTTC. The entire variable domain, with the rest obtained from reference TRBV11-1 and TRBJ2-7, is as follows: EAEVAQSPRYKITEKSQAVAFWCDPISGHATLYWYRQILGQGPELLVQFQDESVVDDSQLPKDRFSAERLKGVDSTLKIQPAELGDSAMYLCASSLLSWGAPSYEQYFGPGTRLTVT.

This clone occurred many times. Distinct nucleotide sequences in the sample also encode this CDR3. The rearrangement joins TRBV30 to TRBJ2-2, with a possible D match to TRBD1 (5 bases). The germline V gene has CDR1 GTSNPN and CDR2 SVGIG (reference sequence). The germline V and J ends were trimmed by 4 bases and 1 base, with 10 bases remaining between them. CDR3 length: 14 amino acids. The CDR3 nucleotides read TGTGCCTGGAAGAAGCAGGGGAACACCGGGGAGCTGTTTTTT. Protein: CAWKKQGNTGELFF.

This clone was observed many times. A much larger clone is a single base away; this may be a read error. Other nucleotide sequences in the sample specify the same CDR3. The genes are TRBV12-3 or TRBV12-4 and TRBJ2-1; TRBD1 is a possible D gene (5 bases). This CDR3 is built from 11 residues. The V end lost 3 bases, the J end lost 12 bases, and 9 bases lay between the germline ends. Here the CDR3 DNA reads TGTGCCAGCAGTTTGGGGCTCGCGCAGTTCTTC. Protein: CASSLGLAQFF.

This clone occurred many times. V gene TRBV2 combines with J gene TRBJ2-3, with D tentatively TRBD2 (7 bases). This CDR3 is 14 amino acids long. Germline V lookup: CDR1 SNHLY, CDR2 FYNNEI. The ends were cut back, 6 bases at V and 3 bases at J, with 13 bases in the middle. CDR3 nucleotide sequence: TGTGCCAGCAGGGGGGGGGGGCTGACAGATACGCAGTATTTT. Amino acids: CASRGGGLTDTQYF.

This clone was detected many times. The chain couples TRBV9 to TRBJ2-1; 8 bases match TRBD2. Germline CDR1 reads SGDLS; CDR2 reads YYNGEE. The V gene end was trimmed by 4 bases and the J gene end by 5 bases; junction bases not matched to a gene: 2. The CDR3 contains 13 residues. The CDR3 DNA is TGTGCCAGCAGCCGGGAGGGAAACAATGAGCAGTTCTTC. Its protein is CASSREGNNEQFF.

This clone was counted between two and nine times. The chain has TRBV15 and TRBJ1-5, with no clear D. This CDR3 comprises 14 residues. Trimming left V 0 bases short and J 0 bases short, with 3 bases between. Germline assignment: CDR1 LNHNV and CDR2 YYDKDF (reference sequence). CDR3 coding DNA: TGTGCCACCAGCAGAGACAGTAGCAATCAGCCCCAGCATTTT. Translating it yields CATSRDSSNQPQHF. The whole variable domain, filled in from reference TRBV15 and TRBJ1-5, reads DAMVIQNPRYQVTQFGKPVTLSCSQTLNHNVMYWYQQKSSQAPKLLFHYYDKDFNNEADTPDNFQSRRPNTSFCFLDIRSPGLGDTAMYLCATSRDSSNQPQHFGDGTRLSIL.